These 12 T cell receptor beta chains were sequenced from one sample in a study of shared clonotypes between healthy human individuals. Profiled with immunoSEQ multiplex PCR; TCRdb holds only in-frame clones, not every one. The table lists some 500,000 clones, approximately 95% of them singletons, with about 0.067% in the top ten. Material: naive CD4+ T cells sorted from blood. Subset denoted: CD45RA+ positively selected. All receptors come from a woman under 40 in good health.

The chain links TRBV5-1 to TRBJ2-5; D may be TRBD1 (7 bases). Germline loops: CDR1 SGHRS, CDR2 YFSETQ. The CDR3 sequence is 13 residues long. V lost 2 bases to trimming and J lost 3 bases, with 8 bases between them. In nucleotides, the CDR3 is TGCGCCAGCAGCTTCAGGGGGGAAGAGACCCAGTACTTC. Encoded protein: CASSFRGEETQYF.

The chain carries TRBV15 and TRBJ2-7; 9 bases are a match to TRBD1. The CDR3 covers 16 residues. Germline trimming cut 1 base from V and 0 bases from J; bases unmatched to any gene: 4. Looked up from germline, CDR1 is LNHNV and CDR2 is YYDKDF (reference sequence). CDR3 DNA sequence: TGTGCCACCAGCAGAGCCCGGACAGGGGTCTCCTACGAGCAGTACTTC. Translation gives CATSRARTGVSYEQYF.

The rearrangement joins TRBV2 to TRBJ2-6, with D perhaps TRBD2 (6 bases). The CDR3 is 15 residues long. Germline lookup yields CDR1 SNHLY and CDR2 FYNNEI. V shed 6 bases and J shed 2 bases, with 11 bases lying between them. The CDR3 DNA follows: TGTGCCAGCAGCCGGGAGTCGACTGGGGCCAACGTCCTGACTTTC. Protein sequence: CASSRESTGANVLTF.

This clone was counted once. The J gene is TRBJ1-5, the V gene TRBV6-1, with D possibly being TRBD1 (5 bases). Trimming left V 8 bases short and J 7 bases short, with 18 bases between. This CDR3 comprises 14 residues. CDR1 MNHNS and CDR2 SASEGT come from the germline V gene. CDR3 residues: CASLSRDALQPQHF. CDR3 DNA sequence: TGTGCCAGCTTGAGTAGGGACGCCTTACAGCCCCAGCATTTT.

The rearrangement links TRBV7-3 to TRBJ2-3; 7 bases match TRBD2. Germline V gene data show CDR1 as SGHTA and CDR2 as FQGTGA. V shed 5 bases and J 4 bases; nucleotides not matched to a gene: 6. There are 14 residues in the CDR3. Here the CDR3 reads CASSAREKSDTQYF. The CDR3 DNA reads TGTGCCAGCAGCGCGCGGGAGAAGTCAGATACGCAGTATTTT.

This clone has more than one count but fewer than ten. The CDR3: CASSFNDRGRGYTF. CDR3 DNA sequence: TGTGCCAGCAGTTTCAACGACAGGGGGAGAGGCTACACCTTC. The chain couples TRBV27 to TRBJ1-2, with 9 bases that match TRBD1. The CDR3 extends over 14 amino acids. Germline V gives CDR1 MNHEY, CDR2 SMNVEV (reference sequence). The trim removed 3 bases at V and 8 bases at J, leaving 7 bases unmatched.

V is TRBV28 and J is TRBJ1-2; a weak D match, TRBD1 (6 bases). The CDR3 is made up of 15 amino acids. The germline V gene encodes CDR1 MDHEN and CDR2 SYDVKM. The ends were cut back, 2 bases at V and 8 bases at J, with 18 bases in the middle. This CDR3 is CASSLEEGRRGGYTF. The CDR3, as DNA: TGTGCCAGCAGTTTAGAGGAGGGTCGCAGGGGAGGCTACACCTTC.

The CDR3 DNA reads as TGTGCCAGCAGTGCAGTACTAGCGGGAACCTACAATGAGCAGTTCTTC. This gives the protein CASSAVLAGTYNEQFF. This sequence joins TRBV25-1 and TRBJ2-1; TRBD2 aligns across 10 bases. The trim removed 4 bases at V and 2 bases at J, leaving 5 bases unmatched. The CDR3 has 16 residues. Germline CDR1 MGHDK, CDR2 SYGVNS.

The gene calls are TRBV28 and TRBJ2-7; TRBD1 is a possible D gene (6 bases). Trimming stripped 4 bases from V and 3 bases from J, with 13 bases between. This CDR3 spans 14 amino acids. Germline CDR1 MDHEN, CDR2 SYDVKM. The CDR3 DNA follows: TGTGCCAGCAGTTCGGCAGGGGTGAACTACGAGCAGTACTTC. Translation gives CASSSAGVNYEQYF.

The V call is TRBV11-2, the J call TRBJ2-7; 12 nucleotides agree with TRBD2. V lost 1 base, J lost 4 bases, and 5 bases stayed unmatched. This CDR3 contains 16 residues. Per the germline V gene, CDR1 is SGHAT and CDR2 is FQNNGV. CDR3 coding DNA: TGTGCCAGCAGCTTAGCCCCGGGACTAGCGGGTTACGAGCAGTACTTC. It codes for CASSLAPGLAGYEQYF.

The V call is TRBV5-1, the J call TRBJ2-7, with D perhaps TRBD2 (5 bases). Between the trimmed V and J ends, which lost 3 bases and 5 bases, there was a span of 15 bases. The CDR3 runs to 14 residues. Germline values: CDR1 SGHRS, CDR2 YFSETQ. CDR3: CASSWTPYGNEQYF. CDR3 DNA: TGCGCCAGCAGCTGGACCCCATACGGGAACGAGCAGTACTTC.

The chain links TRBV5-1 to TRBJ2-3; D not resolved. Trimming pared 4 bases from V and 5 bases from J, leaving 17 bases between. This CDR3 spans 15 amino acids. The germline V gene encodes CDR1 SGHRS and CDR2 YFSETQ. The chain's CDR3 is CASSTSMSYEDTQYF. CDR3 coding DNA: TGCGCCAGCAGCACCTCTATGTCTTATGAAGATACGCAGTATTTT.